This TCR beta chain appears in the sequencing data of a study of T cell changes during pregnancy in multiple sclerosis. Trimming removed 1 base at V and 0 bases at J, with 4 bases between. The CDR3 has 13 amino acids. The germline V gene has CDR1 SGHNT and CDR2 YYREEE (reference sequence). Sequencing used immunoSEQ multiplex PCR; TCRdb keeps in-frame clones, though not all of them. The sample includes about 80,000 clones, under 95% of them seen just once. This material consisted of peripheral blood, taken before pregnancy. The chain uses TRBV5-4 and TRBJ1-2; D remains ambiguous. The source of this sequence is a female donor with multiple sclerosis, enrolled in a pregnancy study. This chain's CDR3 is CASSLLANYGYTF. CDR3 nucleotide sequence: TGTGCCAGCAGCTTGCTAGCTAACTATGGCTACACCTTC.